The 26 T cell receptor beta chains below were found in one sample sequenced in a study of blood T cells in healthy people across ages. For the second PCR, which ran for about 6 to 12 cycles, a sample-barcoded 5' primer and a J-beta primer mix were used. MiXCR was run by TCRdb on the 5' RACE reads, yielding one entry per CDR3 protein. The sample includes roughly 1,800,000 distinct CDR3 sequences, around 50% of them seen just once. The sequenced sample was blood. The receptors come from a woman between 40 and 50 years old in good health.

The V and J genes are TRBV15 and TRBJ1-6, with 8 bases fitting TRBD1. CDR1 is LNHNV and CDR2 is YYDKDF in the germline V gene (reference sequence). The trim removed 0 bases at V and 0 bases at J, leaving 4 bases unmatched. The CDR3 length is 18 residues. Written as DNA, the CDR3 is TGTGCCACCAGCAGAGAGGGACAGGAAAGCTCCTATAATTCACCCCTCCACTTT. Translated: CATSREGQESSYNSPLHF. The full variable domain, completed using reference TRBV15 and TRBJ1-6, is DAMVIQNPRYQVTQFGKPVTLSCSQTLNHNVMYWYQQKSSQAPKLLFHYYDKDFNNEADTPDNFQSRRPNTSFCFLDIRSPGLGDTAMYLCATSREGQESSYNSPLHFGNGTRLTVT.

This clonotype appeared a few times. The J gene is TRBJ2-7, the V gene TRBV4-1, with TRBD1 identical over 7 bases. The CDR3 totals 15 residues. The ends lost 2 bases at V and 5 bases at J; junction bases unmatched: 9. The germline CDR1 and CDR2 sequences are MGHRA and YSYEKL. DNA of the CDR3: TGCGCCAGCAGCCAACGACAGGGCCTCATAGACGAGCAGTACTTC. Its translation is CASSQRQGLIDEQYF.

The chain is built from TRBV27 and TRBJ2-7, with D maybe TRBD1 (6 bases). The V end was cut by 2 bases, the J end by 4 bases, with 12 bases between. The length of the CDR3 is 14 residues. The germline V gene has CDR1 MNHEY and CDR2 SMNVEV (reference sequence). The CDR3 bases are TGTGCCAGCAGTTTAGTGGGGGCGAGGTACGAGCAGTACTTC. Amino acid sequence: CASSLVGARYEQYF.

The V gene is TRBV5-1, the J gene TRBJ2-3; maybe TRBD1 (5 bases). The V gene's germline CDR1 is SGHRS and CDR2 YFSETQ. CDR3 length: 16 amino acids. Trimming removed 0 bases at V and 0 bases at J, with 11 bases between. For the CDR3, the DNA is TGCGCCAGCAGCTTGGGACAGCCAGCTAGCACAGATACGCAGTATTTT. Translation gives CASSLGQPASTDTQYF.

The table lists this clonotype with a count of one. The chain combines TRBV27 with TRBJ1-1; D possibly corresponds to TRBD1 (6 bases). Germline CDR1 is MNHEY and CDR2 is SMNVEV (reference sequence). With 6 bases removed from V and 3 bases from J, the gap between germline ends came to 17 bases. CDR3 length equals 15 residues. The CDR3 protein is CASRPGGGAYTEAFF. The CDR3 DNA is TGTGCCAGCAGACCTGGGGGGGGGGCCTACACTGAAGCTTTCTTT.

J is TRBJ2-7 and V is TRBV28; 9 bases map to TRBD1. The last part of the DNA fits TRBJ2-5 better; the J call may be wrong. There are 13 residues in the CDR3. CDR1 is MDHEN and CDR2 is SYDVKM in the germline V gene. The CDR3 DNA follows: TGTGCCAGCGTGACAGGGGGGGAAGAGACCCAGTACTTC. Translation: CASVTGGEETQYF.

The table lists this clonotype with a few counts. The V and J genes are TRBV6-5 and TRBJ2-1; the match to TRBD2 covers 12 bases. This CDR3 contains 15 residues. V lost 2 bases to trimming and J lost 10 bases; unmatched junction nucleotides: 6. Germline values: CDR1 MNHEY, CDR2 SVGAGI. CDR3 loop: CASSYQLAGGSEQFF. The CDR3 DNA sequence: TGTGCCAGCAGTTACCAACTAGCGGGGGGCAGCGAGCAGTTCTTC.

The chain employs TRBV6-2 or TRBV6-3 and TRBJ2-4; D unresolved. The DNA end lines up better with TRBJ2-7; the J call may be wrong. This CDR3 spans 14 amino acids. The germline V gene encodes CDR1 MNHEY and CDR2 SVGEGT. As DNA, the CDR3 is TGTGCCAGCTCCCGCTCCCGAGTAGCCTACGAGCAGTACTTC. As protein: CASSRSRVAYEQYF.

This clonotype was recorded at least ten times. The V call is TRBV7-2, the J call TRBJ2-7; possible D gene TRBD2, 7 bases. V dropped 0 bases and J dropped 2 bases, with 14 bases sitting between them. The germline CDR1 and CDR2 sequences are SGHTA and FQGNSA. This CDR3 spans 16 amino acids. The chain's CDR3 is CASSLAGGRSTYEQYF. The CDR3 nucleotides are TGTGCCAGCAGCTTAGCGGGGGGGCGGAGTACCTACGAGCAGTACTTC.

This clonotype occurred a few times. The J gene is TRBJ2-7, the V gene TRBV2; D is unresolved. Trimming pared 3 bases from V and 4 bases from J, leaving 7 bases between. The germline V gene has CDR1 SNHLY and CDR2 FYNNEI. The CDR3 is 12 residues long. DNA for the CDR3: TGTGCCAGCAGTGACGCTATTTACGAGCAGTACTTC. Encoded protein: CASSDAIYEQYF.

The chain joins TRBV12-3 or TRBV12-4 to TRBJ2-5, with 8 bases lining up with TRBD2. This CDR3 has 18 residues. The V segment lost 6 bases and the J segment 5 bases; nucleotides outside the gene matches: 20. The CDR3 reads CASSFPLEGGGTRETQYF. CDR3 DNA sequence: TGTGCCAGCAGCTTTCCCCTTGAGGGCGGGGGGACTCGGGAGACCCAGTACTTC.

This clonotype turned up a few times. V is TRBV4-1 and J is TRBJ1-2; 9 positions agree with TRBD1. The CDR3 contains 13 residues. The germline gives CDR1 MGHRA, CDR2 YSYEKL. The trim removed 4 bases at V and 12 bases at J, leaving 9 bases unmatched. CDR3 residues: CASSPVGTGLHTF. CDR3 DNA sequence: TGCGCCAGCAGCCCCGTCGGGACAGGGCTCCACACCTTC.

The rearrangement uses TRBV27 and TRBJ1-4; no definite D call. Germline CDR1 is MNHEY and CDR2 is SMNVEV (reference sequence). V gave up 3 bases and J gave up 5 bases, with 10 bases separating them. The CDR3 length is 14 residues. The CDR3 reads CASSFAKRNEKLFF. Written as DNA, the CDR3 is TGTGCCAGCAGTTTCGCCAAAAGAAATGAAAAACTGTTTTTT.

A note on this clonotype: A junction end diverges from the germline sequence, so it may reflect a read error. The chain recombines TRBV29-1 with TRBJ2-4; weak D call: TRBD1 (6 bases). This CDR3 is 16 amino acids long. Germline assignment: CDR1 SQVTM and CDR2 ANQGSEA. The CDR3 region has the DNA TGCAGCGCTGAAGAAAGGGGCAGGGGAGACAAAAACATTCAGTACTTC. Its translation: CSAEERGRGDKNIQYF.

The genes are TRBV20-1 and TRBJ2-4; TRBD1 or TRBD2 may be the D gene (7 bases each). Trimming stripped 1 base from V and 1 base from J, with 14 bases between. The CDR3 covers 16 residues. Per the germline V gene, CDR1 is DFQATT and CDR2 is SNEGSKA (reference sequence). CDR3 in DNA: TGCAGTGCTAGAGTATCCAGGGGGGGGGCCAAAAACATTCAGTACTTC. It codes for CSARVSRGGAKNIQYF.

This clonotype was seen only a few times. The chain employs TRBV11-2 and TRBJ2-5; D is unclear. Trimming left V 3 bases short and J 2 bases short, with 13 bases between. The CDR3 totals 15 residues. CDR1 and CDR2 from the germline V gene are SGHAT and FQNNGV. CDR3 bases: TGTGCCAGCAGCTTGTTCGGAATACTACAAGAGACCCAGTACTTC. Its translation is CASSLFGILQETQYF.

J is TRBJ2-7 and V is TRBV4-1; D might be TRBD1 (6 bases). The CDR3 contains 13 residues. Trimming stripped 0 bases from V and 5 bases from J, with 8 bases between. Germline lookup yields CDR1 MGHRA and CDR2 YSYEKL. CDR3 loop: CASSQEGGHEQYF. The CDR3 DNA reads TGCGCCAGCAGCCAAGAAGGGGGTCACGAGCAGTACTTC.

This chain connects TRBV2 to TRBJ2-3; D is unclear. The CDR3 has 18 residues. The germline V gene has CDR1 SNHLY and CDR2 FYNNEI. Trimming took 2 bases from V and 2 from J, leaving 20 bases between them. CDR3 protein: CASSELGLPGDSTDTQYF. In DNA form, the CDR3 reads TGTGCCAGCAGTGAACTCGGGCTCCCGGGCGACTCCACAGATACGCAGTATTTT. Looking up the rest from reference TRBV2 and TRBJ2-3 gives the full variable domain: EPEVTQTPSHQVTQMGQEVILRCVPISNHLYFYWYRQILGQKVEFLVSFYNNEISEKSEIFDDQFSVERPDGSNFTLKIRSTKLEDSAMYFCASSELGLPGDSTDTQYFGPGTRLTVL.

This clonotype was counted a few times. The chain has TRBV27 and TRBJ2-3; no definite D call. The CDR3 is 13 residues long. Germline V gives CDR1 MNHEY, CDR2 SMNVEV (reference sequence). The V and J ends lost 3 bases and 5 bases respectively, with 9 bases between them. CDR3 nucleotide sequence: TGTGCCAGCAGTTTCACAGTGGGAGATACGCAGTATTTT. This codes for CASSFTVGDTQYF.

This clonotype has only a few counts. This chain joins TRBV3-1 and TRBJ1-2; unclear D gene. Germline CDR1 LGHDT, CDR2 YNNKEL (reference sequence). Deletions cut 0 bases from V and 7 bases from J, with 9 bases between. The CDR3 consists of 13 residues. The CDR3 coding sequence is TGTGCCAGCAGCCAAGAGGTCAGTGGTGGCTACACCTTC. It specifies CASSQEVSGGYTF.

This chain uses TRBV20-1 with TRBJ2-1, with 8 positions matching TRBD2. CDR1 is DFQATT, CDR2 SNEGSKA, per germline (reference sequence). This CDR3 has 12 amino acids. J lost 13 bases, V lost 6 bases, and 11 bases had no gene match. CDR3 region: CSADPGGETQFF. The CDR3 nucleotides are TGCAGTGCCGACCCGGGGGGGGAGACCCAGTTCTTC.

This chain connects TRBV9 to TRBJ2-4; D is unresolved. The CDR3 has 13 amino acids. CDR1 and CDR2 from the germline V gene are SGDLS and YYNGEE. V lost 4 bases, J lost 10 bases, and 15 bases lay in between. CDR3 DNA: TGTGCCAGCAGCCCCCCCCAGCTGCCGATTCAGTACTTC. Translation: CASSPPQLPIQYF.

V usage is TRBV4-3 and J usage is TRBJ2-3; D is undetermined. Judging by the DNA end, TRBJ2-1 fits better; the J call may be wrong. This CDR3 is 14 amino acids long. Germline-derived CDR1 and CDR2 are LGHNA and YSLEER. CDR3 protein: CASSPFWSTDTQFF. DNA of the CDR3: TGCGCCAGCAGCCCGTTCTGGAGCACAGATACGCAGTTCTTC.

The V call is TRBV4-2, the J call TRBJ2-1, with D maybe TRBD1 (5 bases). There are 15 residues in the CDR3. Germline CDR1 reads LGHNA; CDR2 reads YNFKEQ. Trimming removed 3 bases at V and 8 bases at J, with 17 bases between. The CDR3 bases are TGTGCCAGCAGCCACGCCTCGGGCAGGGAACATGAGCAGTTCTTC. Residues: CASSHASGREHEQFF.

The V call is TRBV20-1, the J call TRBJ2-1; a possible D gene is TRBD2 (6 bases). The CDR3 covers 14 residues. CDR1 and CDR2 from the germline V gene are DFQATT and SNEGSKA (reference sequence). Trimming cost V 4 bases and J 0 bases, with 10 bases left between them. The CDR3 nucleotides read TGCAGTGCTATGGAGGGGAGCTCCTACAATGAGCAGTTCTTC. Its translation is CSAMEGSSYNEQFF.

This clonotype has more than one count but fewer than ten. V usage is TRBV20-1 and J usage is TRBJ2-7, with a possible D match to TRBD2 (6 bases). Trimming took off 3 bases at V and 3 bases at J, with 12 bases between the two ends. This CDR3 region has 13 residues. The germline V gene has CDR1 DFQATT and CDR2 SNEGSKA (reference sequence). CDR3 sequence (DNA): TGCAGTGCTAGCGGGGGACCCCACTACGAGCAGTACTTC. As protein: CSASGGPHYEQYF.